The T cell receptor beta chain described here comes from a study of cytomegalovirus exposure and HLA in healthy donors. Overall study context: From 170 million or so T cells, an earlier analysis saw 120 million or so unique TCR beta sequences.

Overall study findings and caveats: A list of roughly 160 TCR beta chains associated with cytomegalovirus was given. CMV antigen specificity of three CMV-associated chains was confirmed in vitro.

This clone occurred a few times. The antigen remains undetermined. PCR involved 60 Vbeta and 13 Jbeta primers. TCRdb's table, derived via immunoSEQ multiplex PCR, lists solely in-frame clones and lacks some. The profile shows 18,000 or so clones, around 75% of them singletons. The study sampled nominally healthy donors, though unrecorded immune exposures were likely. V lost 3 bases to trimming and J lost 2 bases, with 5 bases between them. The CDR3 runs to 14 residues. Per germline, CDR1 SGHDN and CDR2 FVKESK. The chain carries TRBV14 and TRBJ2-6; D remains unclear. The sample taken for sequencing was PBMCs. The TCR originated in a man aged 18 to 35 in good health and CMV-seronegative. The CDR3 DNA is TGTGCCAGCAGCCATGGAGCTGGGGCCAACGTCCTGACTTTC. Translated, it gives CASSHGAGANVLTF.